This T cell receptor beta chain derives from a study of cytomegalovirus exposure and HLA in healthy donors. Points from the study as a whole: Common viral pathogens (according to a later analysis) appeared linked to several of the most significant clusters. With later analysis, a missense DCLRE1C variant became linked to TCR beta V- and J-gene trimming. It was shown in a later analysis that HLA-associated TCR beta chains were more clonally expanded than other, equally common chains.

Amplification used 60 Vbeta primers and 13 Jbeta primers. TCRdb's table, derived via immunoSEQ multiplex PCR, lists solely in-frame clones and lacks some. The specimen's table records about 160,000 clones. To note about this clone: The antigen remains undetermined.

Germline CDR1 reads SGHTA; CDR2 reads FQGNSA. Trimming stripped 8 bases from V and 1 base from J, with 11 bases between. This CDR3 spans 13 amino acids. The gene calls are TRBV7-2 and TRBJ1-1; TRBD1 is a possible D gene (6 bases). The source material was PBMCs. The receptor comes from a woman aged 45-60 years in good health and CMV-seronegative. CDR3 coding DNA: TGTGCCAGCGGGGCACAGGGGAACACTGAAGCTTTCTTT. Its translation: CASGAQGNTEAFF.